Detailed here is one T cell receptor (beta chain). The antigen is not known. With 2 bases clipped from V and 2 bases from J, the junction kept 3 bases outside the gene matches. The V gene's germline CDR1 is SGHDT and CDR2 YYEEEE. The CDR3 consists of 14 residues. Measured with immunoSEQ multiplex PCR; TCRdb has only the in-frame clones, and not every one. The table has over 60,000 clones, around nine tenths seen once; the top ten hold roughly 8%. This record comes from a study of PD-1 blockade in classical Hodgkin lymphoma. Study background: Patients were treated with nivolumab at 3 mg/kg, and this was given intravenously every 2 weeks. The study, taken as a whole, reports: By C4D1, diversity of CD4+ TCRs had risen significantly, whereas that of CD8+ TCRs had not. At baseline, newly diagnosed patients reportedly showed less TCR diversity than healthy donors. Newly diagnosed patients had diversity similar to the baseline diversity of complete responders.

Time point given: cycle 4 day 1 (C4D1), after less than seven weeks of nivolumab. Each and every patient relapsed after autologous stem cell transplantation, and patients got differing brentuximab vedotin exposure. The source is a human donor with classical Hodgkin lymphoma. The material was peripheral blood mononuclear cells (PBMCs), obtained before the fourth cycle of nivolumab. The chain joins TRBV5-6 to TRBJ2-5; TRBD2 aligns across 7 bases. CDR3 sequence: CASSLAGRQETQYF. CDR3 bases: TGTGCCAGCAGCTTAGCGGGGAGACAAGAGACCCAGTACTTC. Combining the CDR3 with reference TRBV5-6 and TRBJ2-5 gives the whole variable domain DAGVTQSPTHLIKTRGQQVTLRCSPKSGHDTVSWYQQALGQGPQFIFQYYEEEERQRGNFPDRFSGHQFPNYSSELNVNALLLGDSALYLCASSLAGRQETQYFGPGTRLLVL.